Each of the 8 T cell receptor beta chains below was sequenced from the same sample in a study of shared clonotypes between healthy human individuals. Profiled with immunoSEQ multiplex PCR; TCRdb holds only in-frame clones, not every one. The table lists about 2.4 million clones, roughly 93% of them singletons. The sequenced sample consisted of naive CD4+ T cells from PBMCs. The subset: CD45RA+ positively selected. These receptors all stem from a man aged 18 to 29 in good health. Some clones in this sample may be carry-over from other donors' samples.

The chain couples TRBV5-1 to TRBJ2-7; no clear D. The ends were cut back, 7 bases at V and 0 bases at J, with 8 bases in the middle. Per germline, CDR1 SGHRS and CDR2 YFSETQ. The CDR3 totals 12 residues. CDR3 loop: CASQLSSYEQYF. Written as DNA, the CDR3 is TGCGCCAGCCAACTTAGCTCCTACGAGCAGTACTTC.

This clone was recorded once. The rearrangement uses TRBV7-3 and TRBJ2-3, with 14 positions matching TRBD2. Germline V gives CDR1 SGHTA, CDR2 FQGTGA. The CDR3 is made up of 17 amino acids. The J segment lost 5 bases and the V segment lost 5 bases, leaving 9 bases of the junction unmatched. The CDR3 DNA reads TGTGCCAGCAGCCTACCGGGACTAGCGGGAGCTTTAGATACGCAGTATTTT. Its protein is CASSLPGLAGALDTQYF.

This chain uses TRBV9 with TRBJ1-2, with 8 bases that match TRBD1. The germline V gene has CDR1 SGDLS and CDR2 YYNGEE. J gave up 8 bases and V 2 bases, and 2 bases lay outside the gene matches. This CDR3 contains 12 residues. The CDR3 is CASSVDRGGYTF. The CDR3 DNA is TGTGCCAGCAGCGTCGACAGGGGCGGCTACACCTTC.

This sequence joins TRBV6-5 and TRBJ1-2; TRBD1 is a possible D gene (6 bases). The germline V gene encodes CDR1 MNHEY and CDR2 SVGAGI. V was clipped by 0 bases and J by 4 bases, with 12 bases between them. CDR3 size: 15 residues. The chain's CDR3 is CASSYSLGQTYGYTF. The CDR3 DNA follows: TGTGCCAGCAGTTACTCTCTAGGACAGACCTATGGCTACACCTTC.

The chain carries TRBV28 and TRBJ2-4, with D tentatively TRBD2 (5 bases). The germline gives CDR1 MDHEN, CDR2 SYDVKM. The CDR3 is made up of 15 amino acids. Deletions cut 7 bases from V and 3 bases from J, with 16 bases between. The CDR3 reads CASNPTSRGKNIQYF. The CDR3 coding sequence is TGTGCCAGCAACCCCACTAGTCGGGGCAAAAACATTCAGTACTTC.

The gene calls are TRBV19 and TRBJ1-2; maybe TRBD1 (5 bases). The CDR3 extends over 15 amino acids. CDR1 and CDR2 from the germline V gene are LNHDA and SQIVND (reference sequence). Between the trimmed V and J ends, which lost 3 bases and 0 bases, there was a span of 11 bases. CDR3 in amino acids: CASSIFGATNYGYTF. The CDR3 region has the DNA TGTGCCAGTAGTATTTTTGGGGCCACTAACTATGGCTACACCTTC.

CDR3 coding DNA: TGTGCCAGCAGTGTACCGGGACACCAAGAGACCCAGTACTTC. Amino acids: CASSVPGHQETQYF. The chain carries TRBV6-1 and TRBJ2-5, with D tentatively TRBD1 or TRBD2 (5 bases each). With 4 bases removed from V and 0 bases from J, the gap between germline ends came to 9 bases. There are 14 residues in the CDR3. Germline lookup yields CDR1 MNHNS and CDR2 SASEGT.

This rearrangement joins TRBV6-1 to TRBJ2-7, with 9 bases lining up with TRBD1. The CDR3 length is 16 residues. Germline V CDR1 and CDR2: MNHNS, SASEGT. The V gene end was trimmed by 4 bases and the J gene end by 2 bases; junction bases not matched to a gene: 9. The CDR3 reads CASSARLGTGPYEQYF. Written as DNA, the CDR3 is TGTGCCAGCAGTGCGCGACTAGGGACAGGGCCCTACGAGCAGTACTTC.